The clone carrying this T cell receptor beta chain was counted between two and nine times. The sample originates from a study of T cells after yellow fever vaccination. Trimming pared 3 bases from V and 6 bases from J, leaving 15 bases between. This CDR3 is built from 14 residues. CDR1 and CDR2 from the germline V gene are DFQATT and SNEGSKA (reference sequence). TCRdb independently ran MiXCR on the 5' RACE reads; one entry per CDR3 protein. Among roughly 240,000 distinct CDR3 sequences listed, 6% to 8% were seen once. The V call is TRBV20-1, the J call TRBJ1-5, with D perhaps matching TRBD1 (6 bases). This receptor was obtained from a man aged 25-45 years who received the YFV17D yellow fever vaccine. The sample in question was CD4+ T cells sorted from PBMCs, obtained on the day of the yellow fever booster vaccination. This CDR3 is CSASDATGPQPQHF. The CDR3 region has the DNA TGCAGTGCTAGTGATGCCACAGGGCCTCAGCCCCAGCATTTT.